This T cell receptor (beta chain) is drawn from a study of T-cell memory formation after mild COVID-19. V lost 6 bases to trimming and J lost 7 bases, with 15 bases between them. The length of the CDR3 is 14 residues. CDR1 is MNHEY, CDR2 SMNVEV, per germline (reference sequence). General study points: Second-wave clones that peaked on day 37 lacked confirmed SARS-CoV-2 specificity. Clones shrinking from day 15 to 85 showed even CD4/CD8 mixes; later expanders tilted CD4+. Memory cells collected pre-infection included some clones that later responded, suggesting cross-reactive memory joined.

With constant-segment primers, 5'RACE yielded cDNA libraries of TCR alpha and TCR beta that carried sample barcodes and UMIs. TCRdb ran MiXCR on the 5' RACE reads and lists one entry per CDR3 protein. The sample shows over 250,000 distinct CDR3 sequences, approximately 16% of them seen only once. This clonotype was detected only a few times. Its antigen is unidentified. The sequence was obtained from a man in his late teens or twenties who had mild COVID-19 (a few samples of this study predate the infection). Cell type and time point are not known. The sample taken for sequencing was PBMCs or a T cell subset sorted from them (not recorded which). The J gene is TRBJ2-2, the V gene TRBV27; D ambiguous. The CDR3: CASRTPGLGGELFF. The CDR3 DNA reads TGTGCCAGCAGGACTCCCGGGTTGGGCGGGGAGCTGTTTTTT.